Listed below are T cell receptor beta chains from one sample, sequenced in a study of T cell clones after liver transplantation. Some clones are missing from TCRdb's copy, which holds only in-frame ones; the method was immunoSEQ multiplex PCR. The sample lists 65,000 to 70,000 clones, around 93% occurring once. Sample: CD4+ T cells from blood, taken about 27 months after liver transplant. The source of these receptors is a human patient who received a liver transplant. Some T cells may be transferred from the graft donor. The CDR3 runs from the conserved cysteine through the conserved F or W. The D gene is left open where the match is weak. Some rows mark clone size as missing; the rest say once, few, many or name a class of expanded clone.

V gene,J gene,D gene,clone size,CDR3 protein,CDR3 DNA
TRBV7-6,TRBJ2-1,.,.,CASRTGKIIF,TGTGCCAGCAGGACAGGTAAGATTATCTTC
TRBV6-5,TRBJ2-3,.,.,CASRSLASSTDTQYF,TGTGCCAGCAGGTCCCTAGCGTCTAGCACAGATACGCAGTATTTT
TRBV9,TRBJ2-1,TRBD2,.,CASSVGPSGSGDEQFF,TGTGCCAGCAGCGTAGGTCCTAGCGGGAGTGGCGATGAGCAGTTCTTC
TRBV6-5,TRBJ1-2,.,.,CASSRTTSNYGYTF,TGTGCCAGCAGTCGCACGACCTCTAACTATGGCTACACCTTC
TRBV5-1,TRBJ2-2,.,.,CASSLIGQASNTGELFF,TGCGCCAGCAGCTTGATTGGGCAGGCTTCGAACACCGGGGAGCTGTTTTTT
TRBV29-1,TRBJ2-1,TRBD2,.,CSALGASGASYNEQFF,TGCAGCGCCCTCGGGGCTAGCGGGGCTTCCTACAATGAGCAGTTCTTC
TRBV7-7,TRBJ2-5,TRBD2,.,CASSATGGEQYF,TGTGCCAGCAGCGCCACGGGAGGGGAGCAGTACTTC
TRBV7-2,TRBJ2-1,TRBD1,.,CASSSSGTGNNEQFF,TGTGCCAGCAGCTCAAGCGGGACAGGGAACAATGAGCAGTTCTTC
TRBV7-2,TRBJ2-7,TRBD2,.,CASSSFPGGEQYF,TGTGCCAGCAGCTCATTCCCGGGGGGCGAGCAGTACTTC
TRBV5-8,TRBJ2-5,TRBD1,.,CASSPRDRASETQYF,TGTGCCAGCAGCCCGAGGGACAGGGCATCGGAGACCCAGTACTTC
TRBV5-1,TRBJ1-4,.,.,CASSLGSGAPNEKLFF,TGCGCCAGCAGCTTGGGTTCAGGGGCCCCTAATGAAAAACTGTTTTTT
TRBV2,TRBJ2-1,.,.,CASSEAQGGPRGYEQFF,TGTGCCAGCAGTGAAGCGCAGGGAGGGCCGAGGGGGTATGAGCAGTTCTTC
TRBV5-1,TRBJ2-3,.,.,CASSLDGSGADTQYF,TGCGCCAGCAGCTTGGACGGTAGTGGGGCAGATACGCAGTATTTT
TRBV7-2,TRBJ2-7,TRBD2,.,CASSRGLAAYEQYF,TGTGCCAGCAGCCGGGGACTAGCGGCCTACGAGCAGTACTTC
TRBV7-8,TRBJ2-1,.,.,CASSSTGTGWTRNEQFF,TGTGCCAGCAGCTCTACCGGAACAGGGTGGACTAGGAATGAGCAGTTCTTC
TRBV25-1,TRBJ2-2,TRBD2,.,CASETRGGTGELFF,TGTGCCAGCGAAACACGGGGAGGGACCGGGGAGCTGTTTTTT
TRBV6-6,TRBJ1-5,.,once,CASRDPFNQPQHF,TGTGCCAGCAGGGACCCTTTCAATCAGCCCCAGCATTTT
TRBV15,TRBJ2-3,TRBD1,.,CATSAGTGGTDTQYF,TGTGCCACCAGCGCCGGGACAGGGGGGACAGATACGCAGTATTTT
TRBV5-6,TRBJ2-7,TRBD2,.,CASSLVYSGRALSSYEQYF,TGTGCCAGCAGCTTGGTTTACAGCGGGAGGGCCCTAAGCTCCTACGAGCAGTACTTC
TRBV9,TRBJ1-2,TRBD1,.,CASSPDPGTGYGGYTF,TGTGCCAGCAGCCCCGACCCCGGGACAGGGTACGGTGGCTACACCTTC
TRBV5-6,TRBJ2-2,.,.,CASSRNRAGLPGELFF,TGTGCCAGCAGCAGAAACAGGGCCGGTTTACCCGGGGAGCTGTTTTTT
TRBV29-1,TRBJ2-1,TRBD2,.,CSVDRTSGRYEQFF,TGCAGCGTTGACCGGACTAGCGGGAGGTATGAGCAGTTCTTC
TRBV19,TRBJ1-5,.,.,CASSMGGSNQPQHF,TGTGCCAGTAGTATGGGGGGGAGCAATCAGCCCCAGCATTTT
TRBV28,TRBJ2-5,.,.,CASSFAAGAVQETQYF,TGTGCCAGCAGTTTTGCCGCGGGGGCGGTTCAAGAGACCCAGTACTTC
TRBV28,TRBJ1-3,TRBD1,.,CASGVTGFSGNTIYF,TGTGCCAGCGGTGTGACAGGGTTCTCTGGAAACACCATATATTTT
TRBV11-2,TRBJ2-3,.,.,CASSHYNRVSPRTDTQYF,TGTGCCAGCAGCCATTATAACAGGGTATCTCCCCGCACAGATACGCAGTATTTT
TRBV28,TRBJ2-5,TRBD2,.,CATGTIQETQYF,TGTGCCACCGGGACTATCCAAGAGACCCAGTACTTC
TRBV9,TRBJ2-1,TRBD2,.,CASSVRGLAASETYNEQFF,TGTGCCAGCAGCGTGAGGGGACTAGCGGCGTCCGAGACCTACAATGAGCAGTTCTTC
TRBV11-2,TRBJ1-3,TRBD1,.,CASSLRQGENTIYF,TGTGCCAGCAGCTTACGACAGGGCGAAAACACCATATATTTT
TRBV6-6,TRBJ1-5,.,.,CASSFTYGDQPQHF,TGTGCCAGCAGTTTTACCTACGGGGATCAGCCCCAGCATTTT
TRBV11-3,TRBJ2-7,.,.,CASSLAGISYEQYF,TGTGCCAGCAGCTTAGCCGGGATATCCTACGAGCAGTACTTC
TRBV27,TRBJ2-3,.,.,CASSLRFTDTQYF,TGTGCCAGCAGTTTAAGGTTTACAGATACGCAGTATTTT
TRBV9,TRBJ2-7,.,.,CASSVTLGSSYEQYF,TGTGCCAGCAGCGTAACATTAGGGTCCTCCTACGAGCAGTACTTC
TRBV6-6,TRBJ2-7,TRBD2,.,CASSYGTSGAREQYF,TGTGCCAGCAGTTACGGGACTAGCGGAGCGCGAGAGCAGTACTTC
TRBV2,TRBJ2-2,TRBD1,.,CASAGQGATGELFF,TGTGCCAGCGCAGGACAGGGGGCGACCGGGGAGCTGTTTTTT
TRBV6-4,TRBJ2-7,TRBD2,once,CASKRTSDSYEQYF,TGTGCCAGCAAGAGGACTAGCGACTCCTACGAGCAGTACTTC
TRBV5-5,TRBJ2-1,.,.,CASSGMLTGLTYNEQFF,TGTGCCAGCAGCGGCATGCTAACAGGGCTGACCTACAATGAGCAGTTCTTC
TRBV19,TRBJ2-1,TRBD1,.,CASIGAGGLEQFF,TGTGCCAGTATCGGGGCAGGGGGCTTAGAGCAGTTCTTC
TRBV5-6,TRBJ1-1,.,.,CASSLLGGRWDTEAFF,TGTGCCAGCAGCTTGCTCGGGGGTCGGTGGGACACTGAAGCTTTCTTT
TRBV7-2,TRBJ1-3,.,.,CASSRVGGSGNTIYF,TGTGCCAGCAGCCGTGTAGGGGGGTCTGGAAACACCATATATTTT
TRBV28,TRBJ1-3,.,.,CASSLSGTSGNTIYF,TGTGCCAGCAGTTTATCAGGTACCTCTGGAAACACCATATATTTT
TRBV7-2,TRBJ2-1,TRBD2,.,CASSPPGLAGAHEQFF,TGTGCCAGCAGCCCCCCGGGACTAGCGGGAGCTCATGAGCAGTTCTTC
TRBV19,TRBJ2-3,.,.,CASSIPFTDTQYF,TGTGCCAGTAGTATCCCGTTTACAGATACGCAGTATTTT
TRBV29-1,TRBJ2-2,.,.,CSAITGSMNTGELFF,TGCAGCGCCATTACAGGATCTATGAACACCGGGGAGCTGTTTTTT
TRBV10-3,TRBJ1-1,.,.,CATEPQFQNTEAFF,TGTGCCACAGAACCCCAGTTCCAGAACACTGAAGCTTTCTTT
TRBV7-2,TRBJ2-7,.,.,CASSLNNYEQYF,TGTGCCAGCAGCCTTAACAACTACGAGCAGTACTTC
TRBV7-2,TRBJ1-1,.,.,CASSYLGADRGTEAFF,TGTGCCAGCAGCTACCTTGGTGCGGACAGAGGGACTGAAGCTTTCTTT
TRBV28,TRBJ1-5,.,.,CLTGTRPKLEGQPQHF,TGTTTGACGGGGACAAGGCCCAAACTGGAGGGTCAGCCCCAGCATTTT
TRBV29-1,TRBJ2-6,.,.,CSVELATVSSGANVLTF,TGCAGCGTTGAATTAGCGACAGTGAGCTCTGGGGCCAACGTCCTGACTTTC
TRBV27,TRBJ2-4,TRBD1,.,CASSPGQGLAKNIQYF,TGTGCCAGCAGTCCGGGACAGGGATTAGCCAAAAACATTCAGTACTTC
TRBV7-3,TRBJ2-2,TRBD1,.,CASSLTGGQDRELFF,TGTGCCAGCAGCTTGACAGGGGGACAGGACAGGGAGCTGTTTTTT